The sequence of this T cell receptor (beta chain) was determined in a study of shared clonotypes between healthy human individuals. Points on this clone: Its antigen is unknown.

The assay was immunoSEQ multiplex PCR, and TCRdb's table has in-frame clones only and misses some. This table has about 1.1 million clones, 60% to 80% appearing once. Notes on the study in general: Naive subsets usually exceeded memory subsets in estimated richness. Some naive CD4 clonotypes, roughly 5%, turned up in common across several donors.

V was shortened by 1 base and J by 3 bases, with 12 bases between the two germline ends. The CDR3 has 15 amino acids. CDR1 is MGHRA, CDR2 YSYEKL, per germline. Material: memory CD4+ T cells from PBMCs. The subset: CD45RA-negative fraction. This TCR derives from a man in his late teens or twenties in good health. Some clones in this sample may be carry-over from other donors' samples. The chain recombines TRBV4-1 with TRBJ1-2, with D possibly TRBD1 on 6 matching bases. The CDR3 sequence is CASSQVSTGDYGYTF. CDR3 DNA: TGCGCCAGCAGCCAAGTTTCGACAGGTGACTATGGCTACACCTTC.